These 2 T cell receptor beta chains came from one sample sequenced in a study of blood T cell repertoires in COVID-19. TCRdb's table, derived via immunoSEQ multiplex PCR, lists solely in-frame clones and lacks some. The sample yields approximately 230,000 clones, about 83% seen once. The sample consisted of peripheral blood. All receptors derive from a man older than 75 with acute or convalescent COVID-19.

This chain joins TRBV28 and TRBJ2-5; a possible D gene is TRBD1 (6 bases). The CDR3 totals 13 residues. V lost 4 bases and J 2 bases, leaving 8 bases between the germline ends. Germline-derived CDR1 and CDR2 are MDHEN and SYDVKM. CDR3 in DNA: TGTGCCAGCAGTTGGACAGTACAAGAGACCCAGTACTTC. This sequence encodes CASSWTVQETQYF.

The chain links TRBV2 to TRBJ1-1; the D is unclear. This CDR3 region has 13 residues. The ends were cut back, 4 bases at V and 11 bases at J, with 17 bases in the middle. Germline V CDR1 and CDR2: SNHLY, FYNNEI. The chain's CDR3 is CASSGRLRFDAFF. In DNA form, the CDR3 reads TGTGCCAGCAGTGGTCGTTTGAGGTTCGACGCTTTCTTT.